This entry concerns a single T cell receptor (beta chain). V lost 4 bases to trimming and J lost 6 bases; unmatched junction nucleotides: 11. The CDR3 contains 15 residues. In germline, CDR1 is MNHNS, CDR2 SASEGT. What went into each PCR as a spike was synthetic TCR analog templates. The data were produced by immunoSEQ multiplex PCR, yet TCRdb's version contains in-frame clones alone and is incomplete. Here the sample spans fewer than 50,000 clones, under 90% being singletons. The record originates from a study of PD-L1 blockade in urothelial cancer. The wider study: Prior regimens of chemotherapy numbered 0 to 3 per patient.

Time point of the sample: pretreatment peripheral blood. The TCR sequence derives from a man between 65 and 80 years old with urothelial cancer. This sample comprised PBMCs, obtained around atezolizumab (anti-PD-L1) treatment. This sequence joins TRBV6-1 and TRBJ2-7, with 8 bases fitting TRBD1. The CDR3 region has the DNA TGTGCCAGCAGTGCACGGACAGGGCACACGGGCGAGCAGTACTTC. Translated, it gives CASSARTGHTGEQYF.